A selection of T cell receptor beta chains follows, all from one sample in a study of blood T cells in healthy people across ages. TCRdb itself ran the 5' RACE reads through MiXCR, one entry per CDR3 protein. The data show 700,000 to 950,000 distinct CDR3 sequences, about 42% seen once. The sequencing input was blood. These receptors were collected from a woman aged 55-69 years in good health. Both conserved end residues are trimmed from each CDR3. Some rows mark clone size as missing; the rest say once, few, many or name a class of expanded clone.

v_gene	abundance	j_gene	CDR3aa
TRBV5-1	many	TRBJ2-7	ASSPSGLSYEQY
TRBV12-3/TRBV12-4	few	TRBJ2-7	ASRPGRGVAEQY
TRBV30	-	TRBJ2-7	AWTGGYEQY
TRBV5-6	-	TRBJ2-4	ASSLLPDTGGQTSAKNIQY
TRBV7-9	many	TRBJ1-2	ASRQEGTGDGYT
TRBV30	few	TRBJ1-2	AWGTGGPGYT
TRBV9	-	TRBJ1-5	ASSGDWNQPQH
TRBV3-1	-	TRBJ2-7	ASSQGVQGAGEQY
TRBV7-2	-	TRBJ1-5	ASSLSRQSNQPQH
TRBV6-6	many	TRBJ2-3	ASLPSGAFTDTQY
TRBV20-1	-	TRBJ2-3	SARPTGGLTDTQY
TRBV6-5	once	TRBJ2-2	ASRGFSGSNTGELF
TRBV10-2	-	TRBJ1-1	ASKHNQEYTEAF
TRBV20-1	-	TRBJ2-1	SASGTSGGYKSSYNEQF
TRBV20-1	-	TRBJ1-2	SAPGQAEHGYT
TRBV29-1	-	TRBJ1-4	SVALGREQEKLF
TRBV27	many	TRBJ1-2	ASSRDRVNGYT
TRBV3-1	-	TRBJ1-5	ASSQAVNQPQH
TRBV3-1	-	TRBJ2-3	ASSLSGTSGRSADTQY
TRBV20-1	-	TRBJ2-5	SARGRDTETQY
TRBV20-1	many	TRBJ2-1	SASLAGGVLEQF
TRBV27	-	TRBJ2-3	ASSRSGEDTQY
TRBV4-1	once	TRBJ1-6	ASSQGEDLGNSPLH
TRBV27	few	TRBJ2-7	ASSHPPGQGLDEQY
TRBV4-1	-	TRBJ1-2	AGSQERGSGYT
TRBV20-1	-	TRBJ2-3	SGSGRPVDTQY
TRBV5-1	once	TRBJ2-1	ASSGEDVYNEQF
TRBV27	few	TRBJ2-1	ASSLQTSGRTNEQF
TRBV4-2	-	TRBJ2-1	ASRPGRGSYNEQF
TRBV3-1	-	TRBJ2-1	ASGPSDNEQF
TRBV4-1	few	TRBJ1-2	ASGTGDLNYGYT
TRBV9	-	TRBJ2-1	ASSVAEDRNEQF
TRBV5-1	-	TRBJ2-1	ASSPAGGPSSSHNEQF
TRBV15	few	TRBJ2-5	ATSRGKFGETQY
TRBV4-1	-	TRBJ2-5	ASSQDPSLETQY
TRBV20-1	-	TRBJ2-3	SACLAGVLDTQY
TRBV20-1	few	TRBJ2-7	SAGQGGTYEQY
TRBV11-2	-	TRBJ2-3	ASSLDGLAGGPADTQY
TRBV7-2	many	TRBJ2-3	ASSTQTASTDTQY
TRBV29-1	-	TRBJ2-3	SVVGTSRSTDTQY
TRBV6-5	-	TRBJ2-7	ASSYSRGRSYEQY
TRBV4-3	-	TRBJ2-5	ASSHLSWDEQY
TRBV13	-	TRBJ2-3	ASSLGRWGTDTQY
TRBV29-1	-	TRBJ2-3	SPQGLSVDTQY
TRBV20-1	-	TRBJ2-5	SAGPGAPETQY
TRBV4-1	once	TRBJ1-1	ASSSGDGNTEAF
TRBV5-1	-	TRBJ2-1	ASSLAGEAYNEQF
TRBV20-1	-	TRBJ2-7	SAGLAGSSEQY
TRBV20-1	-	TRBJ1-6	SASGTGSPLH
TRBV7-2	-	TRBJ2-3	ASSPGQFFGAVDTQY
TRBV4-2	many	TRBJ2-7	ASSQEDAFSYEQY
TRBV7-8	-	TRBJ2-1	ASSPISGRAFNEQF
TRBV6-5	-	TRBJ1-6	ASRMTEIASPPH
TRBV7-2	-	TRBJ2-3	ASSLEGTYYTQY
TRBV12-3/TRBV12-4	-	TRBJ2-5	ASSYGLAGRLQETQY
TRBV3-1	-	TRBJ1-3	ASSQESTTIY
TRBV7-2	few	TRBJ2-7	ASSPDSGRAHYEQY
TRBV3-1	-	-	ASSQEAFGGYEQY
TRBV7-9	-	TRBJ2-1	ASSLQENWQF